A selection of T cell receptor beta chains follows, all from one sample in a study of cytomegalovirus exposure and HLA in healthy donors. Libraries were prepared by immunoSEQ multiplex PCR; TCRdb keeps only in-frame clonotypes and omits some of them. The data contain some 200,000 clones, less than 90% of them singletons. The source material was PBMCs. The origin of the receptors is a girl in the first two years of life in good health and CMV-seronegative. Both conserved end residues are part of each CDR3. The D gene is left open where the match is weak. Expanded clones get a size class; other rows say once, few or many, or leave the size out.

TRBV5-1	.	.	TRBJ2-2	TGCGCCAGCAGCTTAGGACTATCGAACACCGGGGAGCTGTTTTTT	CASSLGLSNTGELFF
TRBV6-5	.	.	TRBJ2-7	TGTGCCAGCAGTTTATCGGGGGAAACTTACGAGCAGTACTTC	CASSLSGETYEQYF
TRBV19	.	.	TRBJ1-4	TGTGCCAGTAGTCTCCCTCGGGGGGCAACTAATGAAAAACTGTTTTTT	CASSLPRGATNEKLFF
TRBV19	.	TRBD1	TRBJ2-2	TGTGCCAGTAGCGCCGGGACAGGGGACGCCGGGGAGCTGTTTTTT	CASSAGTGDAGELFF
TRBV27	.	.	TRBJ2-7	TGTGCCAGCAGTTTAAGCGGGTCCTACGAGCAGTACTTC	CASSLSGSYEQYF
TRBV6-1	.	.	TRBJ2-7	TGTGCCAGCACGACAGGACCCTACGAGCAGTACTTC	CASTTGPYEQYF
TRBV19	.	TRBD2	TRBJ2-3	TGTGCCACTCGGGAAAAGATTAGCGGGTGGACAGATACGCAGTATTTT	CATREKISGWTDTQYF
TRBV18	.	TRBD1	TRBJ1-1	TGTGCCAGCTCACCCGGACCGCCCAGGGGGACTGAAGCTTTCTTT	CASSPGPPRGTEAFF
TRBV10-3	.	.	TRBJ2-6	TGTGCCATCAGTGGCGGCTTTTCTGGGGCCAACGTCCTGACTTTC	CAISGGFSGANVLTF
TRBV18	.	TRBD1	TRBJ1-2	TGTGCCAGCTCACGTCAGGGGGCCTCGGATGGCTACACCTTC	CASSRQGASDGYTF
TRBV11-2	.	TRBD1	TRBJ1-5	TGTGCCAGCAGCTCCACAGGGGGCCTCGGTAATCAGCCCCAGCATTTT	CASSSTGGLGNQPQHF
TRBV4-1	.	.	TRBJ2-5	TGCGCCAGCAGCCTCGTTGGAGGGGCTGGAGAGACCCAGTACTTC	CASSLVGGAGETQYF
TRBV6-6	.	.	TRBJ2-2	TGTGCCAGCAGTTACTCGTATCTCAGGGAATACGGGGAGCTGTTTTTT	CASSYSYLREYGELFF
TRBV6-5	.	TRBD1	TRBJ1-1	TGTGCCAGCAGTTATCAGGGGTTGGGGACAGACAGTTCTTTCTTT	CASSYQGLGTDSSFF
TRBV15	.	TRBD2	TRBJ2-1	TGTGCCACCAGCAGAGAACGGGGGGGATACAATGAGCAGTTCTTC	CATSRERGGYNEQFF
TRBV6-5	.	.	TRBJ2-1	TGTGCCAGCAGTTACTCGGCGGGACCCCGTTACAATGAGCAGTTCTTC	CASSYSAGPRYNEQFF
TRBV9	.	.	TRBJ1-5	TGTGCCACCCGTCACGGAGGCAATCAGCCCCAGCATTTT	CATRHGGNQPQHF
TRBV12-5	once	.	TRBJ1-1	TGTGCTAGTGGTTTGGTGGGGCAGAACACTGAAGCTTTCTTT	CASGLVGQNTEAFF
TRBV6-6	.	.	TRBJ2-7	TGTGCCAGCAGGGCAGACAGAACAAGCTCCTACGAGCAGTACTTC	CASRADRTSSYEQYF
TRBV5-1	.	.	TRBJ2-5	TGCGCCAGCAGCTTGGGGGGGCCTCAAGAGACCCAGTACTTC	CASSLGGPQETQYF
TRBV19	.	TRBD2	TRBJ2-1	TGTGCCAGTAGTGGGAGGGTTCTATACAATGAGCAGTTCTTC	CASSGRVLYNEQFF
TRBV7-9	.	TRBD1	TRBJ1-4	TGTGCCAGCAGCCGAGGACAGGGCCGGGAAAAACTGTTTTTT	CASSRGQGREKLFF
TRBV5-8	.	.	TRBJ1-2	TGTGCCAGCAGCTTGGGAAGCCATGGCTACACCTTC	CASSLGSHGYTF
TRBV7-9	.	.	TRBJ2-3	TGTGCCAGCAGCTTAGGTGGGACTTCCCGAGGGGATACGCAGTATTTT	CASSLGGTSRGDTQYF
TRBV9	.	TRBD2	TRBJ2-3	TGTGCCAGCAGCTCCCGGGGACTAGAGGGGTCAGATACGCAGTATTTT	CASSSRGLEGSDTQYF
TRBV7-8	.	TRBD2	TRBJ2-7	TGTGCCATCTTGACTAGCGGGGGGACCTACGAGCAGTACTTC	CAILTSGGTYEQYF
TRBV9	.	TRBD1	TRBJ2-1	TGTGCCAGCAGCGTAGACAGGGGCCTATACAATGAGCAGTTCTTC	CASSVDRGLYNEQFF
TRBV5-1	few	.	TRBJ2-3	TGCGCCAGCAGTCCGGCCTCGGGACACATCACAGATACGCAGTATTTT	CASSPASGHITDTQYF
TRBV7-2	.	.	TRBJ1-3	TGTGCCAGCAGCCCCAGCGCAGGAGGTGGAAACACCATATATTTT	CASSPSAGGGNTIYF
TRBV7-9	.	TRBD1	TRBJ1-2	TGTGCCAGCAGCTTAGGGGACAGGGGGCAAGGCTACACCTTC	CASSLGDRGQGYTF
TRBV2	.	.	TRBJ1-3	TGTGCCAGCAGCTCGGTCCCCTCTGGAAACACCATATATTTT	CASSSVPSGNTIYF
TRBV7-9	.	.	TRBJ1-5	TGTGCCAGCGGCGGAAGGGGGAAGAATCAGCCCCAGCATTTT	CASGGRGKNQPQHF
TRBV5-1	.	.	TRBJ2-1	TGCGCCAGCAGTATGACGGGGAGCTCCTACAATGAGCAGTTCTTC	CASSMTGSSYNEQFF
TRBV30	few	.	TRBJ2-1	TGTGCCTGGAGGATGGCTTACAATGAGCAGTTCTTC	CAWRMAYNEQFF
TRBV27	.	TRBD2	TRBJ2-7	TGTGCCAGCAGTTTTGGTAGCGGGGCCTCCTACGAGCAGTACTTC	CASSFGSGASYEQYF
TRBV7-8	.	TRBD2	TRBJ2-5	TGTGCCAGCAGCGTCAGTGGAGCGGGGATGGGGCGAGAGACCCAGTACTTC	CASSVSGAGMGRETQYF
TRBV7-8	once	TRBD1	TRBJ2-1	TGTGCCAGCAGCTCCGACAGGGTAAATGAGCAGTTCTTC	CASSSDRVNEQFF
TRBV4-1	.	TRBD2	TRBJ2-7	TGCGCCAGCAGCCAAGCGGGACTAGACTACGAGCAGTACTTC	CASSQAGLDYEQYF
TRBV11-2	.	.	TRBJ2-5	TGTGCCAGCACCCGAGGGGAGACCCAGTACTTC	CASTRGETQYF
TRBV30	.	.	TRBJ2-7	TGTGCCTGGGGCCATTTGAGGGCCTACGAGCAGTACTTC	CAWGHLRAYEQYF
TRBV6-5	.	.	TRBJ2-7	TGTGCCAGCAGTCGAACTAGGGAAGAATACTACGGGCAGTACTTC	CASSRTREEYYGQYF